What follows is one T cell receptor (beta chain) and its context. The data belong to a study of T cell changes during pregnancy in multiple sclerosis. V lost 10 bases, J lost 6 bases, and 14 bases stayed unmatched. Germline V gene lookup returns CDR1 SGHTA and CDR2 FQGTGA. This CDR3 is 14 amino acids long. Generated by immunoSEQ multiplex PCR, the TCRdb table keeps only in-frame clones and is missing some. The sample carries 90,000 to 95,000 clones, 91% recorded once. This chain joins TRBV7-3 and TRBJ2-7; TRBD2 aligns across 8 bases. The clonotype comes from a female donor with multiple sclerosis, enrolled in a pregnancy study. Sequencing used peripheral blood, obtained before pregnancy. The chain's CDR3 is CATSPHGTSSEQYF. CDR3 DNA: TGTGCCACCTCACCCCACGGGACTAGTAGCGAGCAGTACTTC.